Listed here are 5 T cell receptor beta chains from one sample, sequenced in a study of blood T cell repertoires in COVID-19. Generated by immunoSEQ multiplex PCR, the TCRdb table keeps only in-frame clones and is missing some. The data contain around 170,000 clones, around 90% of them singletons. Sequencing was done on a sample of peripheral blood. The receptors come from a man aged 55 to 69 with acute or convalescent COVID-19.

In its sample, this clone was seen once. The chain combines TRBV6-4 with TRBJ2-1; TRBD1 might be the D (6 bases). The CDR3 is 13 residues long. Germline V gene sequence: CDR1 MRHNA, CDR2 SNTAGT. Trimming took off 0 bases at V and 10 bases at J, with 10 bases between the two ends. CDR3 amino acids: CASSDSRGLEQFF. DNA of the CDR3: TGTGCCAGCAGTGACTCCAGGGGCCTAGAGCAGTTCTTC.

The chain recombines TRBV2 with TRBJ1-6, with D possibly TRBD1 on 6 matching bases. V was trimmed by 9 bases and J by 9 bases, leaving 15 bases between them. This CDR3 contains 13 residues. Looked up from germline, CDR1 is SNHLY and CDR2 is FYNNEI. The CDR3 coding sequence is TGTGCCAGTGGGCGGGGGCAGGGTTCACCCCTCCACTTT. Protein: CASGRGQGSPLHF.

This sequence joins TRBV12-5 and TRBJ1-2; tentative D call: TRBD1 (6 bases). Trimming cost V 6 bases and J 2 bases, with 7 bases left between them. The CDR3 spans 12 residues. CDR1 and CDR2 from the germline V gene are LGHNT and FRNRAP. The CDR3 loop is CASGQGNYGYTF. The CDR3 DNA reads TGTGCTAGTGGACAGGGAAACTATGGCTACACCTTC.

The sample holds many counts of this clone. CDR3 region: CASSNYDRLSGNTIYF. In DNA form, the CDR3 reads TGTGCCAGCAGCAACTATGACAGGTTATCCGGAAACACCATATATTTT. The rearrangement joins TRBV9 to TRBJ1-3; the D gene is possibly TRBD1 (6 bases). V dropped 4 bases and J dropped 4 bases, with 18 bases sitting between them. This CDR3 has 16 amino acids. The germline V gene has CDR1 SGDLS and CDR2 YYNGEE.

The chain combines TRBV5-5 with TRBJ1-2; 8 bases match TRBD1. J was trimmed by 8 bases and V by 4 bases; bases with no gene match: 19. The CDR3 runs 17 residues. Per the germline V gene, CDR1 is SGHKS and CDR2 is YYEKEE (reference sequence). CDR3 in amino acids: CASSVAVQGAQRQGYTF. DNA of the CDR3: TGTGCCAGCAGCGTCGCGGTGCAGGGGGCACAGAGACAGGGCTACACCTTC.